The T cell receptor beta chain under discussion was sequenced for a study of blood T cell repertoires in COVID-19. Across the study: Italy, Spain and the United States were the sources of the convalescent and acute COVID-19 samples. T cells, B-cell-depleted T cells, or PBMCs provided the cDNA or gDNA that served as material.

In the authors' workflow: By means of reference gene primer amplification, nucleated cell counts were estimated. TCRdb keeps only in-frame clones here, not all; method: immunoSEQ multiplex PCR. Clone size and the V and J calls come from that table; the DNA yielded D and trimming. There are under 350,000 clones in the sample; 83% occur only once, and 9.4% lies in the top ten. Germline V gene sequence: CDR1 MNHEY, CDR2 SVGAGI. There are 14 residues in the CDR3. V shed 6 bases and J shed 5 bases, with 14 bases lying between them. This receptor was identified in a woman in her forties or fifties who had recovered from COVID-19. The chain combines TRBV6-5 with TRBJ1-5, with D possibly being TRBD1 (5 bases). The specimen sequenced was peripheral blood. As DNA, the CDR3 is TGTGCCAGCAGCGCTACGGGGGGATATCAGCCCCAGCATTTT. Protein sequence: CASSATGGYQPQHF.